Listed below are T cell receptor beta chains from one sample, sequenced in a study of cytomegalovirus exposure and HLA in healthy donors. The repertoire was sequenced with immunoSEQ multiplex PCR; TCRdb's copy has only in-frame clones and lacks some. The sample yields roughly 75,000 clones, 85% seen once. What was sequenced was PBMCs. These receptors all come from a man aged 25 to 45 in good health and CMV-seronegative. Each CDR3 is given with its conserved first and last residue. The D gene is left open where the match is weak. Not every row has a clone size; where given, it reads once, few, many or a size class.

clone_size: NA
v_call: TRBV19
j_call: TRBJ2-3
d_call: NA
cdr3_nt: TGTGCCAGTAGCTCTCTGACCTGGTCTAGCGCAAACACAGATACGCAGTATTTT
cdr3_aa: CASSSLTWSSANTDTQYF

clone_size: NA
v_call: TRBV27
j_call: TRBJ2-3
d_call: TRBD2
cdr3_nt: TGTGCCACCAACGAGCGGCTAGCGGGGGCAGATACGCAGTATTTT
cdr3_aa: CATNERLAGADTQYF

clone_size: NA
v_call: TRBV23-1
j_call: TRBJ2-1
d_call: TRBD1
cdr3_nt: TGCGCCAGCAGTCAATCCCAGGGGGTCGGCAATGAGCAGTTCTTC
cdr3_aa: CASSQSQGVGNEQFF

clone_size: few
v_call: TRBV19
j_call: TRBJ1-5
d_call: NA
cdr3_nt: TGTGCCAGTAGTACGTCGGCAGGGAATCAGCCCCAGCATTTT
cdr3_aa: CASSTSAGNQPQHF

clone_size: NA
v_call: TRBV6-6
j_call: TRBJ1-2
d_call: NA
cdr3_nt: TGTGCCAGCAGTTTTCCCCCCCCGGGGGGCTATGGCTACACCTTC
cdr3_aa: CASSFPPPGGYGYTF

clone_size: NA
v_call: TRBV14
j_call: TRBJ2-1
d_call: NA
cdr3_nt: TGTGCCAGCAGCCGAGGGATCCGGAATGAGCAGTTCTTC
cdr3_aa: CASSRGIRNEQFF

clone_size: NA
v_call: TRBV27
j_call: TRBJ2-2
d_call: TRBD2
cdr3_nt: TGTGCCAGCAGTCTCACGGGACTAGCGGGCCTCTACACCGGGGAGCTGTTTTTT
cdr3_aa: CASSLTGLAGLYTGELFF

clone_size: NA
v_call: TRBV6-5
j_call: TRBJ2-7
d_call: NA
cdr3_nt: TGTGCCAGCAGTTACTCAGCCAGGTACTACGAGCAGTACTTC
cdr3_aa: CASSYSARYYEQYF

clone_size: NA
v_call: TRBV29-1
j_call: TRBJ2-6
d_call: TRBD1
cdr3_nt: TGCAGCGTTGAAGATCTTCGGGACAGGGGGTCTGGGGCCAACGTCCTGACTTTC
cdr3_aa: CSVEDLRDRGSGANVLTF

clone_size: NA
v_call: TRBV19
j_call: TRBJ2-5
d_call: NA
cdr3_nt: TGTGCCAGTAGCCATGCCCCTAGGGGGCAAGAGACCCAGTACTTC
cdr3_aa: CASSHAPRGQETQYF

clone_size: NA
v_call: TRBV4-3
j_call: TRBJ1-2
d_call: NA
cdr3_nt: TGCGCCAGCAGCCAAGGGGCGCAAAAAGACTATGGCTACACCTTC
cdr3_aa: CASSQGAQKDYGYTF

clone_size: NA
v_call: TRBV27
j_call: TRBJ2-1
d_call: NA
cdr3_nt: TGTGCCAGCAGGGGGTATTCAAACGGGAGAAGGTTTGAGCAGTTCTTC
cdr3_aa: CASRGYSNGRRFEQFF

clone_size: NA
v_call: TRBV4-1
j_call: TRBJ2-3
d_call: NA
cdr3_nt: TGCGCCAGCAGCCAAGGGGGTATCGCGGGTTGGGGAGATACGCAGTATTTT
cdr3_aa: CASSQGGIAGWGDTQYF

clone_size: once
v_call: TRBV2
j_call: TRBJ2-1
d_call: NA
cdr3_nt: TGTGCCAGCAGGACCACAGGGCGTGAGCAGTTCTTC
cdr3_aa: CASRTTGREQFF

clone_size: NA
v_call: TRBV30
j_call: TRBJ1-5
d_call: TRBD1
cdr3_nt: TGTGCCTGGAGTGAGGGGGCGAATCAGCCCCAGCATTTT
cdr3_aa: CAWSEGANQPQHF

clone_size: NA
v_call: TRBV7-2
j_call: TRBJ1-5
d_call: NA
cdr3_nt: TGTGCCAGCAGCATTAGGGGGAATCAGCCCCAGCATTTT
cdr3_aa: CASSIRGNQPQHF

clone_size: NA
v_call: TRBV4-1
j_call: TRBJ2-5
d_call: NA
cdr3_nt: TGCGCCAGCAGCCCCGAACGGGTCCCGAGGGAGACCCAGTACTTC
cdr3_aa: CASSPERVPRETQYF

clone_size: NA
v_call: TRBV16
j_call: TRBJ1-2
d_call: NA
cdr3_nt: TGTGCCAGCAGCCCTCACAATGGCTACACCTTC
cdr3_aa: CASSPHNGYTF

clone_size: NA
v_call: TRBV5-6
j_call: TRBJ2-2
d_call: TRBD2
cdr3_nt: TGTGCCAGCAGCTCACTAGCGGGGAACGTAAGGGGGGAGCTGTTTTTT
cdr3_aa: CASSSLAGNVRGELFF

clone_size: NA
v_call: TRBV4-1
j_call: TRBJ2-5
d_call: NA
cdr3_nt: TGCGCCAGCAGCCGGGGGAGACTAGGCCAAGAGACCCAGTACTTC
cdr3_aa: CASSRGRLGQETQYF

clone_size: once
v_call: TRBV28
j_call: TRBJ1-5
d_call: NA
cdr3_nt: TGTGCCAGCAGTTTTCGGGTGTATGGCAATCAGCCCCAGCATTTT
cdr3_aa: CASSFRVYGNQPQHF

clone_size: NA
v_call: TRBV29-1
j_call: TRBJ1-5
d_call: NA
cdr3_nt: TGCAGCGTTGTAACAGGTCAAATCAATCAGCCCCAGCATTTT
cdr3_aa: CSVVTGQINQPQHF

clone_size: NA
v_call: TRBV11-2
j_call: TRBJ1-4
d_call: NA
cdr3_nt: TGTGCCAGCAGACCCATCCAAGGGAGGGGAACTAATGAAAAACTGTTTTTT
cdr3_aa: CASRPIQGRGTNEKLFF

clone_size: NA
v_call: TRBV2
j_call: TRBJ2-4
d_call: TRBD2
cdr3_nt: TGTGCCAGCAGTGAAGCGAGGACTAGCTTCGGCATTCAGTACTTC
cdr3_aa: CASSEARTSFGIQYF

clone_size: NA
v_call: TRBV5-6
j_call: TRBJ2-1
d_call: TRBD1
cdr3_nt: TGTGCCAGCAGCTCAATCAGAGGGGGACAGGGCTATGAGCAGTTCTTC
cdr3_aa: CASSSIRGGQGYEQFF

clone_size: once
v_call: TRBV7-9
j_call: TRBJ1-1
d_call: NA
cdr3_nt: TGTGCCAGCAGTCCCGGTACCGGCTCCGGGACTCACACTGAAGCTTTCTTT
cdr3_aa: CASSPGTGSGTHTEAFF

clone_size: NA
v_call: TRBV14
j_call: TRBJ2-1
d_call: NA
cdr3_nt: TGTGCCAGCAGCCAAGAGGAATACTACCAGTTCTTC
cdr3_aa: CASSQEEYYQFF

clone_size: NA
v_call: TRBV11-2
j_call: TRBJ1-2
d_call: NA
cdr3_nt: TGTGCCAGCAGCTCGGCCCGAGCACGGGGCTATGGCTACACCTTC
cdr3_aa: CASSSARARGYGYTF

clone_size: NA
v_call: TRBV4-2
j_call: TRBJ1-3
d_call: NA
cdr3_nt: TGTGCCAGCAGCCAAGAAGTTAGAGAGAACACCATATATTTT
cdr3_aa: CASSQEVRENTIYF

clone_size: NA
v_call: TRBV6-4
j_call: TRBJ2-1
d_call: TRBD2
cdr3_nt: TGTGCCAGCAGTGACTCAGCGGGGGGGTACAATGAGCAGTTCTTC
cdr3_aa: CASSDSAGGYNEQFF

clone_size: few
v_call: TRBV6-5
j_call: TRBJ2-1
d_call: TRBD2
cdr3_nt: TGTGCCAGCAGTTACGGTCTAGCGGGTAGCAATGAGCAGTTCTTC
cdr3_aa: CASSYGLAGSNEQFF

clone_size: NA
v_call: TRBV6-1
j_call: TRBJ1-1
d_call: NA
cdr3_nt: TGTGCCAGCAGGCACCGTAGTATGAACACTGAAGCTTTCTTT
cdr3_aa: CASRHRSMNTEAFF

clone_size: NA
v_call: TRBV6-5
j_call: TRBJ2-4
d_call: TRBD1
cdr3_nt: TGTGCCAGCAGTCCTGGACAGGGGAAAAACATTCAGTACTTC
cdr3_aa: CASSPGQGKNIQYF

clone_size: once
v_call: TRBV6-5
j_call: TRBJ2-1
d_call: TRBD2
cdr3_nt: TGTGCCAGCAGTTACCCCCTAGCGGGAGGATACAATGAGCAGTTCTTC
cdr3_aa: CASSYPLAGGYNEQFF

clone_size: NA
v_call: TRBV28
j_call: TRBJ1-4
d_call: TRBD1
cdr3_nt: TGTGCCAGCAGTTTGGGTGGGACAGCACTGTTTTTT
cdr3_aa: CASSLGGTALFF

clone_size: NA
v_call: TRBV19
j_call: TRBJ2-3
d_call: NA
cdr3_nt: TGTGCCAGTGTGAGACAGGACACAGATACGCAGTATTTT
cdr3_aa: CASVRQDTDTQYF

clone_size: NA
v_call: TRBV6-6
j_call: TRBJ2-7
d_call: NA
cdr3_nt: TGTGCCAGCAGTTCCAGGGACGAGCAGTACTTC
cdr3_aa: CASSSRDEQYF

clone_size: NA
v_call: TRBV15
j_call: TRBJ2-7
d_call: NA
cdr3_nt: TGTGCCACCAGCAGAGAAAGGCCGGGACAATACTACGAGCAGTACTTC
cdr3_aa: CATSRERPGQYYEQYF

clone_size: NA
v_call: TRBV7-9
j_call: TRBJ2-2
d_call: TRBD1
cdr3_nt: TGTGCCAGCAGCTTAACAGGGATGGACAGGGGGGAGCTGTTTTTT
cdr3_aa: CASSLTGMDRGELFF

clone_size: NA
v_call: TRBV2
j_call: TRBJ1-1
d_call: NA
cdr3_nt: TGTGCCAGCAGTCCTACAGGGTGGGCTGAAGCTTTCTTT
cdr3_aa: CASSPTGWAEAFF

clone_size: NA
v_call: TRBV7-3
j_call: TRBJ2-3
d_call: TRBD2
cdr3_nt: TGTGCCAGCAGCCGTAAACTAGCGGGAGTAGGTAGAGATACGCAGTATTTT
cdr3_aa: CASSRKLAGVGRDTQYF

clone_size: NA
v_call: TRBV2
j_call: TRBJ1-2
d_call: NA
cdr3_nt: TGTGCCAGCGGGGCAGATTATGGCTACACCTTC
cdr3_aa: CASGADYGYTF

clone_size: NA
v_call: TRBV19
j_call: TRBJ1-5
d_call: NA
cdr3_nt: TGTGCCAGTAATAGCTTCTTGGACAGTTATAGCAATCAGCCCCAGCATTTT
cdr3_aa: CASNSFLDSYSNQPQHF

clone_size: NA
v_call: TRBV7-8
j_call: TRBJ1-6
d_call: NA
cdr3_nt: TGTGCCAGCAGCCCACCCCCAGTGGGACTCAACCATTCACCCCTCCACTTT
cdr3_aa: CASSPPPVGLNHSPLHF

clone_size: many
v_call: TRBV4-1
j_call: TRBJ1-2
d_call: NA
cdr3_nt: TGCGCCAGCAGCCAAGCGGGAGCCGGTAGGGGAGCTAACTATGGCTACACCTTC
cdr3_aa: CASSQAGAGRGANYGYTF

clone_size: NA
v_call: TRBV10-3
j_call: TRBJ1-5
d_call: NA
cdr3_nt: TGTGCCATCGGAGGTGGCCCTTCCAATCAGCCCCAGCATTTT
cdr3_aa: CAIGGGPSNQPQHF

clone_size: NA
v_call: TRBV18
j_call: TRBJ2-7
d_call: TRBD1
cdr3_nt: TGTGCCAGCTCACGACAGGGGTCCTACGAGCAGTACTTC
cdr3_aa: CASSRQGSYEQYF

clone_size: few
v_call: TRBV4-1
j_call: TRBJ1-2
d_call: NA
cdr3_nt: TGCGCCAGCAGCCAAGGGCAGAACTATGGCTACACCTTC
cdr3_aa: CASSQGQNYGYTF

clone_size: NA
v_call: TRBV10-3
j_call: TRBJ1-1
d_call: TRBD1
cdr3_nt: TGTGCCATCAGTGATCTTAGGACAGGGGAGGCTTTCTTT
cdr3_aa: CAISDLRTGEAFF

clone_size: NA
v_call: TRBV4-3
j_call: TRBJ2-1
d_call: TRBD1
cdr3_nt: TGCGCCAGCAGCCAGGCTGACAGGGTAGGGCTCAATGAGCAGTTCTTC
cdr3_aa: CASSQADRVGLNEQFF

clone_size: NA
v_call: TRBV6-1
j_call: TRBJ1-2
d_call: NA
cdr3_nt: TGTGCCAGCAGTGAAAGGGAGGCGAACTATGGCTACACCTTC
cdr3_aa: CASSEREANYGYTF

clone_size: few
v_call: TRBV4-3
j_call: TRBJ2-1
d_call: TRBD1
cdr3_nt: TGCGCCAGCAGCCAAGAATCCGGGACAGGTGGCGATGAGCAGTTCTTC
cdr3_aa: CASSQESGTGGDEQFF

clone_size: NA
v_call: TRBV19
j_call: TRBJ2-3
d_call: NA
cdr3_nt: TGTGCCAGTAGTATAGAGACAGGCCTCCCCACAGATACGCAGTATTTT
cdr3_aa: CASSIETGLPTDTQYF

clone_size: NA
v_call: TRBV5-1
j_call: TRBJ2-5
d_call: NA
cdr3_nt: TGCGCCAGCAGCGGGACACCTTACCAAGAGACCCAGTACTTC
cdr3_aa: CASSGTPYQETQYF